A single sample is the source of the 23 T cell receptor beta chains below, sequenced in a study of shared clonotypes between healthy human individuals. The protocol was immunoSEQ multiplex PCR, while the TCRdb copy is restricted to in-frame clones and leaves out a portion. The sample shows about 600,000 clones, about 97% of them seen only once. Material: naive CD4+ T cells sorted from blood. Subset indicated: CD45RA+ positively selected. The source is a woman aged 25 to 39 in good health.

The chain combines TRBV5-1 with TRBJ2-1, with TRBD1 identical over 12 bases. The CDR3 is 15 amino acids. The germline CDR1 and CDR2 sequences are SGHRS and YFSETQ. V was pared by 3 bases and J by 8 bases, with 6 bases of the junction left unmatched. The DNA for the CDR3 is TGCGCCAGCAGCTGGAGGGGACAGGGGGCCGATGAGCAGTTCTTC. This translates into CASSWRGQGADEQFF.

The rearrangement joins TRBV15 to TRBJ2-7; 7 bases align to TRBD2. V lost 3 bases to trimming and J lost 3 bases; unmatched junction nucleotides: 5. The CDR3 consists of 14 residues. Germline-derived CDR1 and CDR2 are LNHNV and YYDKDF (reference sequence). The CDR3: CATSSGLGGYEQYF. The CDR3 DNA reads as TGTGCCACCAGCAGCGGACTAGGCGGCTACGAGCAGTACTTC.

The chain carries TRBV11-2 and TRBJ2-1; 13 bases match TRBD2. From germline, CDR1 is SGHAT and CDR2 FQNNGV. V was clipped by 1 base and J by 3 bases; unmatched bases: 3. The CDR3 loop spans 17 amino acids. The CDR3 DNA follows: TGTGCCAGCAGCTTAGGGACTAGCGGGAGTGGCTACAATGAGCAGTTCTTC. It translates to CASSLGTSGSGYNEQFF.

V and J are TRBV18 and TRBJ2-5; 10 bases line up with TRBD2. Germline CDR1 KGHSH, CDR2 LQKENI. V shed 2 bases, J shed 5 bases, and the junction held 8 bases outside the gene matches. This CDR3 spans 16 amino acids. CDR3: CASSPAPSGSHETQYF. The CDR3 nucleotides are TGTGCCAGCTCACCAGCTCCTAGCGGGAGTCACGAGACCCAGTACTTC.

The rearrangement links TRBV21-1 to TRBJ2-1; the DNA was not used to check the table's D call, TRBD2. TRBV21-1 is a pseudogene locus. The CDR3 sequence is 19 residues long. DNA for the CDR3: TGTGCCAGCAGCCCCGGGACTAGCGGGAGGGAGAGCTCCTACAATGAGCAGTTCTTC. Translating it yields CASSPGTSGRESSYNEQFF.

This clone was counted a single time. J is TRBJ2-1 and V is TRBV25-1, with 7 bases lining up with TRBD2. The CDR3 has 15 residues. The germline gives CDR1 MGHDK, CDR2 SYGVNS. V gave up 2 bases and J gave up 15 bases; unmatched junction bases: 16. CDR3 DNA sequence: TGTGCCAGCAGTGAACCAGCGGAGGGAGGGCCCATATTGTTCTTC. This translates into CASSEPAEGGPILFF.

The CDR3 sequence is CASRLQGFGEKLFF. The CDR3, as DNA: TGTGCCAGCAGATTACAGGGTTTTGGTGAAAAACTGTTTTTT. The chain uses TRBV6-1 and TRBJ1-4; D possibly corresponds to TRBD1 (6 bases). In germline, CDR1 is MNHNS, CDR2 SASEGT. The CDR3 consists of 14 residues. V gave up 6 bases and J gave up 7 bases, with 15 bases separating them.

CDR3 nucleotide sequence: TGTGCCAGCAGCTGGGGAAACAGGGGGAGAATAGATACGCAGTATTTT. It codes for CASSWGNRGRIDTQYF. V is TRBV5-4 and J is TRBJ2-3; 8 bases map to TRBD1. The CDR3 contains 16 residues. After removal of 3 bases from V and 5 bases from J, the junction contained 11 bases not matched to a gene. Per the germline V gene, CDR1 is SGHNT and CDR2 is YYREEE (reference sequence).

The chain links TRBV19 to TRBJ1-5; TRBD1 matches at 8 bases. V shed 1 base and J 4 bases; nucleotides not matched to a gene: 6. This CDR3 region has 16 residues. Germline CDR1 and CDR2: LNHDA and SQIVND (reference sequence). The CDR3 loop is CASSIGRTGRNQPQHF. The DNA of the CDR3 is TGTGCCAGTAGTATAGGACGGACAGGGAGGAATCAGCCCCAGCATTTT.

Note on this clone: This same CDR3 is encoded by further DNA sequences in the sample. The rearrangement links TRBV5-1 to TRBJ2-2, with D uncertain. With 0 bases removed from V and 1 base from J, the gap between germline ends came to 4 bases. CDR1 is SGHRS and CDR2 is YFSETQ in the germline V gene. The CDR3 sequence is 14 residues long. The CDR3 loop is CASSLALNTGELFF. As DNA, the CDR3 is TGCGCCAGCAGCTTGGCTCTGAACACCGGGGAGCTGTTTTTT.

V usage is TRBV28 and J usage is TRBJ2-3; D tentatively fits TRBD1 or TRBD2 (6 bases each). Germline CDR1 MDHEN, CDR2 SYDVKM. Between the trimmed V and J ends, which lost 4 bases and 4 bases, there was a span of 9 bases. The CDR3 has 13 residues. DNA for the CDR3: TGTGCCAGCAGTTCGGGGGCCCCAGATACGCAGTATTTT. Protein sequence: CASSSGAPDTQYF.

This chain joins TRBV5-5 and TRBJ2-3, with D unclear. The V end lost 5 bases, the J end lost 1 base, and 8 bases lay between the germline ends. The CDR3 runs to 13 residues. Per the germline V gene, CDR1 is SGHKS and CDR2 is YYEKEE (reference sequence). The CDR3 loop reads CASRWHGTDTQYF. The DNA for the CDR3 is TGTGCCAGCAGGTGGCACGGCACAGATACGCAGTATTTT.

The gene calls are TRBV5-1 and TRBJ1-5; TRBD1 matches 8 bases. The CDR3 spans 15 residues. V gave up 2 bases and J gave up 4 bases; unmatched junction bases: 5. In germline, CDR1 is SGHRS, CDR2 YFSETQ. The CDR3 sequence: CASSFSGQGNQPQHF. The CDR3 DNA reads TGCGCCAGCAGCTTTTCCGGACAGGGAAATCAGCCCCAGCATTTT.

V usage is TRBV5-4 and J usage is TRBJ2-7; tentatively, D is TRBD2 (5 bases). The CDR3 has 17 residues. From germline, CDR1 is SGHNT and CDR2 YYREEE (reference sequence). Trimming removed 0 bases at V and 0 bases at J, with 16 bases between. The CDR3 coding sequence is TGTGCCAGCAGCTTGGGGCCTCATCAGGACTCCTCCTACGAGCAGTACTTC. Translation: CASSLGPHQDSSYEQYF.

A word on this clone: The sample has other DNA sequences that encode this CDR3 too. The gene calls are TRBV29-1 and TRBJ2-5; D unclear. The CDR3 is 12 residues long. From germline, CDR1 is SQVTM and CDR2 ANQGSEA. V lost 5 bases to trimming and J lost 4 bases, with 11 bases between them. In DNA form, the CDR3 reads TGCAGCGTTCGGTCAGGATCAGAGACCCAGTACTTC. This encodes CSVRSGSETQYF.

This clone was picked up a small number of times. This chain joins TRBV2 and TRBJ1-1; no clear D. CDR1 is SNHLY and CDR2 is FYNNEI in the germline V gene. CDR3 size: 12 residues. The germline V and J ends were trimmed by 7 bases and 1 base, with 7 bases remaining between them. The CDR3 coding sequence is TGTGCCAGCATTCGGGAGAACACTGAAGCTTTCTTT. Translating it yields CASIRENTEAFF.

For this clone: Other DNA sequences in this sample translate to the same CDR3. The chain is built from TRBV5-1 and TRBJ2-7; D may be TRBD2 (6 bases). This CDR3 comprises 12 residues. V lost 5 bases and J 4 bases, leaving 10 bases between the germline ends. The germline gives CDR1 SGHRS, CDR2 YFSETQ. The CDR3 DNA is TGCGCCAGCAGTCTCGGGGGTTACGAGCAGTACTTC. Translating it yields CASSLGGYEQYF.

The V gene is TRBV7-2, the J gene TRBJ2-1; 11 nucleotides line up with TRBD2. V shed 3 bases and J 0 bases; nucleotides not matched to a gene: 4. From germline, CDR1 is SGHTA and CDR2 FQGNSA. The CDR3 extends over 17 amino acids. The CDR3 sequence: CASSFRLAGFSYNEQFF. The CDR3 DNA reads TGTGCCAGCAGCTTTAGACTAGCGGGGTTCTCCTACAATGAGCAGTTCTTC.

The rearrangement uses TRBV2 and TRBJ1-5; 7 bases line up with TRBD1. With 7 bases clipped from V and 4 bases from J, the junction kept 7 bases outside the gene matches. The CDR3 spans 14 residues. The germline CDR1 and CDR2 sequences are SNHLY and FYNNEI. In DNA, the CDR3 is TGTGCCAGCACCTTCCAGGGGGTAAATCAGCCCCAGCATTTT. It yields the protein CASTFQGVNQPQHF.

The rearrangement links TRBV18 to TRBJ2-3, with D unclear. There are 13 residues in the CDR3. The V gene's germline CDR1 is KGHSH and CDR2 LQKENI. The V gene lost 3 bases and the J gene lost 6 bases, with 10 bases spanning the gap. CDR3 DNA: TGTGCCAGCTCACCCCGGTCCCTGGATACGCAGTATTTT. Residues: CASSPRSLDTQYF.

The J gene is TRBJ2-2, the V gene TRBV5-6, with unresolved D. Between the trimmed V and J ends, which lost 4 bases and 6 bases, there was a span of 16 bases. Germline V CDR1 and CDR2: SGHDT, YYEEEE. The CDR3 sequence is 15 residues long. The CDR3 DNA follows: TGTGCCAGCAGCCCGGGTCCCAGGATCCCCGGGGAGCTGTTTTTT. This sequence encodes CASSPGPRIPGELFF. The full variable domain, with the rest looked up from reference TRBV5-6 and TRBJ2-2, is DAGVTQSPTHLIKTRGQQVTLRCSPKSGHDTVSWYQQALGQGPQFIFQYYEEEERQRGNFPDRFSGHQFPNYSSELNVNALLLGDSALYLCASSPGPRIPGELFFGEGSRLTVL.

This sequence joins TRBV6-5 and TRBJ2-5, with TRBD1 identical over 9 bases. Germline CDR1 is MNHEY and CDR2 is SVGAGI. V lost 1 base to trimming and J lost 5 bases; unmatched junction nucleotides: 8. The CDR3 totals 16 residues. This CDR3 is CASSYFSRTGEETQYF. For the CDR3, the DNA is TGTGCCAGCAGTTACTTCTCCCGGACAGGGGAGGAGACCCAGTACTTC.

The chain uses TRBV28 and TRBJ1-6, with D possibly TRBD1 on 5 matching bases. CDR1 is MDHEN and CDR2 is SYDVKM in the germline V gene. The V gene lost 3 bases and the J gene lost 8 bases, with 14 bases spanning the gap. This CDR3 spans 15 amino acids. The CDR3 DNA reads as TGTGCCAGCAGTTTGTGGGACGGCCGTTATTCACCCCTCCACTTT. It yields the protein CASSLWDGRYSPLHF.